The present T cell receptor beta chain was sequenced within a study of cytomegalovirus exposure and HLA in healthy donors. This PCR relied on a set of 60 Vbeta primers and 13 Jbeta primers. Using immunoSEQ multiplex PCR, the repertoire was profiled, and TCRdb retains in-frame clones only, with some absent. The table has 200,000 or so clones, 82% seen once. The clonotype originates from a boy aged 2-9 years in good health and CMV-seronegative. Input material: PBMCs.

The CDR3 protein is CASSASTGRANEKLFF. The DNA for the CDR3 is TGTGCCAGCAGTGCATCCACAGGGAGGGCTAATGAAAAACTGTTTTTT. The V gene is TRBV2, the J gene TRBJ1-4; D is perhaps TRBD1 (6 bases). The germline V gene encodes CDR1 SNHLY and CDR2 FYNNEI. V was cut by 4 bases and J by 3 bases, with 15 bases left in between. This CDR3 spans 16 amino acids. The full variable domain, in which reference TRBV2 and TRBJ1-4 provide the parts outside the CDR3, is EPEVTQTPSHQVTQMGQEVILRCVPISNHLYFYWYRQILGQKVEFLVSFYNNEISEKSEIFDDQFSVERPDGSNFTLKIRSTKLEDSAMYFCASSASTGRANEKLFFGSGTQLSVL.